This TCR beta chain was observed in a study of tumor-infiltrating lymphocytes in primary liver carcinoma. The CDR3 is made up of 13 amino acids. Germline V gene sequence: CDR1 SNHLY, CDR2 FYNNEI. On this clonotype: A much larger clone differs by one base, so this may be a read error.

Unsorted bulk tissue, about 19-32 mg of it, served as the source for co-extraction of RNA and DNA. Synthesis of TCR beta cDNA was carried out from 450 to 500 ng total RNA with a constant-region primer. Employing slightly modified ARM-PCR, three nested multiplex PCR rounds were run, and these gave rise to the TCR beta libraries. Two initial PCR rounds of around 9 cycles each paired TRBV1-TRBV30 forward primers with a C-beta reverse primer. In TCRdb, the multiplex PCR reads were re-called with MiXCR into one record per CDR3 protein. The table has 150,000 to 200,000 distinct CDR3 sequences, approximately 86% seen once.

J is TRBJ2-2 and V is TRBV2; a weak D match, TRBD1 (6 bases). The sequence was collected from a man in his forties with primary liver carcinoma and hepatitis B virus infection. The sample consisted of tumor tissue from primary liver carcinoma. CDR3 loop: CACRGPNAGELFF. DNA of the CDR3: TGTGCCTGCAGGGGTCCCAACGCCGGGGAGCTGTTTTTT.